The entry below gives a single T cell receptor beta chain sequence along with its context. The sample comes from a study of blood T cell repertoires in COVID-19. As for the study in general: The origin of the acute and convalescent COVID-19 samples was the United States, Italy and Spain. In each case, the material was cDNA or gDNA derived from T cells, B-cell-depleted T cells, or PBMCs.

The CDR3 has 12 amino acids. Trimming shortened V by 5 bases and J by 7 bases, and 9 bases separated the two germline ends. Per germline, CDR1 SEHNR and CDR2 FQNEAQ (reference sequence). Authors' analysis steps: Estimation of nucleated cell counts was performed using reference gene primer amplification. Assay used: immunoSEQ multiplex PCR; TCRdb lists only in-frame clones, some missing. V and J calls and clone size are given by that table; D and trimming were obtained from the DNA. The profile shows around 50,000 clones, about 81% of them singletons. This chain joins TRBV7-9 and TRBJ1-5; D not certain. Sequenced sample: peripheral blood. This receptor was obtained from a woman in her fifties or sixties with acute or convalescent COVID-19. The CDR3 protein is CASSIHGQPQHF. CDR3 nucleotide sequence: TGTGCCAGCAGCATACACGGGCAGCCCCAGCATTTT.